Listed below are T cell receptor beta chains from one sample, sequenced in a study of T cells after yellow fever vaccination. Via MiXCR, TCRdb re-called the 5' RACE reads, giving one row per CDR3 protein. This table holds 300,000 to 400,000 distinct CDR3 sequences, 3.5% to 4.5% found once. The sample in question was PBMCs, obtained 5 days after the yellow fever booster vaccination. The receptor source for this set is a man between 18 and 29 years old who received the YFV17D yellow fever vaccine. Both conserved end residues are part of each CDR3. A D gene is named only where the DNA matches it firmly. Some rows mark clone size as missing; the rest say once, few, many or name a class of expanded clone.

TGTGCCAGCAGCTCCGAGCGGGGGGCCCTGTACGAGCAGTACTTC,CASSSERGALYEQYF,TRBD2,many,TRBV7-2,TRBJ2-7
TGTGCCAGCAGCTTAGAAGAGCGGGTGGGACAGTTCTTC,CASSLEERVGQFF,-,-,TRBV7-2,TRBJ2-1
TGTGCCAGCAGTACGGAGACAGGGAACATTCAGTACTTC,CASSTETGNIQYF,TRBD1,-,TRBV2,TRBJ2-4
TGTGCCAGCAGCGTCCGGGACAGACTCAATGAGCAGTTCTTC,CASSVRDRLNEQFF,TRBD1,-,TRBV7-9,TRBJ2-1
TGTGCCAGCAGTGTCAGGAGGATGGACACTGAAGCTTTCTTT,CASSVRRMDTEAFF,-,-,TRBV2,TRBJ1-1
TGTGCCAGCTCCCGACAGGGGATGACGAACACTGAAGCTTTCTTT,CASSRQGMTNTEAFF,TRBD1,few,TRBV18,TRBJ1-1
TGCAGCGTGAGGGGGTTTTTGAACACTGAAGCTTTCTTT,CSVRGFLNTEAFF,-,-,TRBV29-1,TRBJ1-1
TGTGCCAGCAGTGAAAGGTCAGGCACGCAGTATTTT,CASSERSGTQYF,-,many,TRBV6-1,TRBJ2-3
TGTGCCAGCATTAATTACAATCCAGGGGGGACTGAAGCTTTCTTT,CASINYNPGGTEAFF,TRBD1,many,TRBV6-2/TRBV6-3,TRBJ1-1
TGTGCCAGCAGATTTGACAGGGGGTTGGAAGCTTTCTTT,CASRFDRGLEAFF,TRBD1,-,TRBV7-2,TRBJ1-1
TGCAGTGCTAGCGCGAACAGGGGAACCGGGGAGCTGTTTTTT,CSASANRGTGELFF,TRBD1,many,TRBV20-1,TRBJ2-2
TGTGCCAGCAGCTGGTTTTTCTCTGGGGCCAACGTCCTGACTTTC,CASSWFFSGANVLTF,-,few,TRBV11-2,TRBJ2-6
TGCGCCAGCAGCCCGGGACAGGGGGACAACAATGAGCAGTTCTTC,CASSPGQGDNNEQFF,TRBD1,few,TRBV5-1,TRBJ2-1
TGCGCCAGCAGTGAGCTGGAGACCCAGTACTTC,CASSELETQYF,-,many,TRBV10-2,TRBJ2-5
TGTGCCACCACCCAGAGGGACGCCAAAAACATTCAGTACTTC,CATTQRDAKNIQYF,-,many,TRBV15,TRBJ2-4
TGTGCCAGCAGTGCCAGTCCGGTGGCCTACAATGAGCAGTTCTTC,CASSASPVAYNEQFF,-,many,TRBV25-1,TRBJ2-1
TGTGCCAGCAGCTTAGATCGGGTTCAGCCCCAGCATTTT,CASSLDRVQPQHF,-,many,TRBV11-2,TRBJ1-5
TGTGCCAGCACCCCGTTAGGGATGGTCGCAGATACGCAGTATTTT,CASTPLGMVADTQYF,-,few,TRBV7-8,TRBJ2-3
TGTGCCAGCAGCTTAGAAGGACAGGGGCCCGGGGAGCTGTTTTTT,CASSLEGQGPGELFF,TRBD1,many,TRBV11-2,TRBJ2-2
TGTGCCAGCAGCGGTTGGACTCCCCGTGCTAGCACAGATACGCAGTATTTT,CASSGWTPRASTDTQYF,-,-,TRBV6-5,TRBJ2-3
TGCAGTGCTAGCAGGGGGCTTGAAAAACTGTTTTTT,CSASRGLEKLFF,TRBD1,few,TRBV20-1,TRBJ1-4
TGTGCCAGCACAAATTACCCCCGGGAGAGCTCTGGGGCCAACGTCCTGACTTTC,CASTNYPRESSGANVLTF,-,many,TRBV7-6,TRBJ2-6
TGTGCCAGCAGCTTAAGGGGACAGGGAGGGGAGACCCAGTACTTC,CASSLRGQGGETQYF,TRBD1,few,TRBV11-2,TRBJ2-5
TGTGCCAGCAGCTTGGTTTCGGGGGATTATACGCAGTATTTT,CASSLVSGDYTQYF,-,many,TRBV5-6,TRBJ2-3
TGTGCCAGCAGCCCAATGGGGGGACAGGGATTCTATGGCTACACCTTC,CASSPMGGQGFYGYTF,TRBD1,-,TRBV5-4,TRBJ1-2
TGTGCCAGCAGCCCCCCCGGAGCAGGGGCTGGAAACACCATATATTTT,CASSPPGAGAGNTIYF,-,many,TRBV7-2,TRBJ1-3
TGTGCCAGCAGCTCAGGATTCCCGGGGAGCTCCTACAATGAGCAGTTCTTC,CASSSGFPGSSYNEQFF,-,few,TRBV7-2,TRBJ2-1
TGCGCCAGCAGCGGACTGGACAGGGGGCTCTACGAGCAGTACTTC,CASSGLDRGLYEQYF,TRBD1,few,TRBV5-1,TRBJ2-7
TGTGCCAGCATCCTCGTAGGGGGGGTTGGGGCCAACGTCCTGACTTTC,CASILVGGVGANVLTF,-,few,TRBV7-2,TRBJ2-6
TGTGCCAGCAGTTCGGGACAAACCTCTGGGGCCAACGTCCTGACTTTC,CASSSGQTSGANVLTF,-,many,TRBV6-2/TRBV6-3,TRBJ2-6